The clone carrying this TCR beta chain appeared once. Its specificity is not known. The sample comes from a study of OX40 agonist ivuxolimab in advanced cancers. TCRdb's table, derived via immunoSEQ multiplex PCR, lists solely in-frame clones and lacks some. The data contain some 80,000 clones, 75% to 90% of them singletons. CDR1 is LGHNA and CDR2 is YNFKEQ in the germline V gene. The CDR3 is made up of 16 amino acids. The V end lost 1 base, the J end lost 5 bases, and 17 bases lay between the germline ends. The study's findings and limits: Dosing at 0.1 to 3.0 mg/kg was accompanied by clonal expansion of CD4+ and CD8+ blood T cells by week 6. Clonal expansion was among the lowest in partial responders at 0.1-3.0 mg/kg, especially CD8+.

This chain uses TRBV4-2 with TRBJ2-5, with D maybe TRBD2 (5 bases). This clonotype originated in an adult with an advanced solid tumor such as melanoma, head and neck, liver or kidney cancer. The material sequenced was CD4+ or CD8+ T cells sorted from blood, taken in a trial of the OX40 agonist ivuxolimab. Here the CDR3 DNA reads TGTGCCAGCAGCCAAGCAAAAAAGGGAGAAGGGGAGACCCAGTACTTC. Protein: CASSQAKKGEGETQYF.